One and the same sample provided the 15 T cell receptor beta chains below, sequenced in a study of blood T cell repertoires in COVID-19. The data were produced by immunoSEQ multiplex PCR, yet TCRdb's version contains in-frame clones alone and is incomplete. The sample has around 150,000 clones, roughly 90% seen once. Input material: peripheral blood. The receptors come from a man aged 25-45 years with COVID-19, enrolled during active disease.

This chain links TRBV27 with TRBJ2-1, with 12 nucleotides matching TRBD2. V lost 6 bases to trimming and J lost 4 bases; unmatched junction nucleotides: 7. The CDR3 has 16 residues. Germline CDR1 and CDR2: MNHEY and SMNVEV (reference sequence). The CDR3 DNA is TGTGCCAGCAGGACAATCGGACTAGCGGGATACAATGAGCAGTTCTTC. Residues: CASRTIGLAGYNEQFF.

V is TRBV18 and J is TRBJ2-1, with D perhaps TRBD1 (6 bases). Looked up from germline, CDR1 is KGHSH and CDR2 is LQKENI. The germline V and J ends were trimmed by 5 bases and 6 bases, with 20 bases remaining between them. This CDR3 is built from 16 residues. Here the CDR3 DNA reads TGTGCCAGCTCAAAAGGGGGAGCGACGGTAGGCAATGAGCAGTTCTTC. Its translation is CASSKGGATVGNEQFF.

This clone appeared a single time. The chain has TRBV4-1 and TRBJ1-5, with 9 bases fitting TRBD1. This CDR3 comprises 14 residues. Looked up from germline, CDR1 is MGHRA and CDR2 is YSYEKL. J lost 3 bases, V lost 6 bases, and 3 bases had no gene match. CDR3 nucleotides: TGCGCCAGCAGTGGGACAGGGTACAATCAGCCCCAGCATTTT. It encodes CASSGTGYNQPQHF.

This clone was seen just once. This rearrangement joins TRBV5-1 to TRBJ2-3; a weak D match, TRBD2 (7 bases). Germline values: CDR1 SGHRS, CDR2 YFSETQ. V gave up 4 bases and J gave up 2 bases, with 14 bases separating them. The length of the CDR3 is 15 residues. Here the CDR3 reads CASSPEGGYTDTQYF. The CDR3 nucleotides read TGCGCCAGCAGCCCTGAGGGGGGGTACACAGATACGCAGTATTTT.

This chain connects TRBV9 to TRBJ2-3, with 7 bases matching TRBD2. The CDR3 spans 17 residues. Per germline, CDR1 SGDLS and CDR2 YYNGEE. J lost 3 bases, V lost 7 bases, and 17 bases had no gene match. CDR3 sequence (DNA): TGTGCCAGCGGCGACATCCAGGCCGGACTAGGGACAGATACGCAGTATTTT. It codes for CASGDIQAGLGTDTQYF.

The count of this clone is one. The CDR3 reads CASSPNRGNSGANVLTF. The CDR3 region has the DNA TGTGCCAGCAGTCCGAACCGGGGGAACTCTGGGGCCAACGTCCTGACTTTC. The genes are TRBV6-2 or TRBV6-3 and TRBJ2-6, with TRBD2 as a possible D gene (6 bases). V lost 5 bases to trimming and J lost 0 bases, with 14 bases between them. Germline V gene sequence: CDR1 MNHEY, CDR2 SVGEGT. This CDR3 has 17 residues.

The genes are TRBV4-3 and TRBJ2-2, with D maybe TRBD2 (5 bases). V dropped 8 bases and J dropped 1 base, with 14 bases sitting between them. Germline V CDR1 and CDR2: LGHNA, YSLEER. The length of the CDR3 is 15 residues. For the CDR3, the DNA is TGCGCCAGCTCTAAGCGGTCGGGGAACACCGGGGAGCTGTTTTTT. It translates to CASSKRSGNTGELFF.

This chain uses TRBV6-2 or TRBV6-3 with TRBJ1-3; D may be TRBD1 (5 bases). Germline loops: CDR1 MNHEY, CDR2 SVGEGT. The CDR3 runs to 17 residues. Trimming removed 4 bases from V and 2 bases from J, with 18 bases in between. The CDR3 here is CASSSMPGQFPGNTIYF. The CDR3 bases are TGTGCCAGCAGTTCGATGCCCGGACAATTTCCTGGAAACACCATATATTTT.

The gene calls are TRBV27 and TRBJ1-1; TRBD1 aligns across 7 bases. Germline assignment: CDR1 MNHEY and CDR2 SMNVEV (reference sequence). This CDR3 contains 13 residues. With V trimmed by 9 bases and J by 4 bases, 8 bases remained unmatched. CDR3 nucleotides: TGTGCCAGTCAGAGGACAGGCCGCACTGAAGCTTTCTTT. It yields the protein CASQRTGRTEAFF.

The count of this clone is one. The chain couples TRBV4-1 to TRBJ1-2; D is perhaps TRBD1 (6 bases). Trimming pared 3 bases from V and 5 bases from J, leaving 22 bases between. CDR3 length: 17 amino acids. From germline, CDR1 is MGHRA and CDR2 YSYEKL. The DNA of the CDR3 is TGCGCCAGCAGCCACGTAGGGACACCCGCGATTTCATATGGCTACACCTTC. Its protein is CASSHVGTPAISYGYTF.

The chain recombines TRBV2 with TRBJ2-7; possible D gene TRBD1, 7 bases. CDR1 is SNHLY, CDR2 FYNNEI, per germline. The CDR3 spans 15 residues. Trimming pared 4 bases from V and 7 bases from J, leaving 20 bases between. The CDR3 DNA reads TGTGCCAGCAGTGTAGGAGGGGGCAGGGTGAGGGAGCAGTACTTC. Translated, it gives CASSVGGGRVREQYF.

This clone showed up just once. The chain carries TRBV7-2 and TRBJ2-7; 10 bases line up with TRBD1. Germline lookup yields CDR1 SGHTA and CDR2 FQGNSA. This CDR3 comprises 15 residues. V was clipped by 0 bases and J by 2 bases; unmatched bases: 1. In DNA, the CDR3 is TGTGCCAGCAGCTTAGCCGGGACAGGGGCCTACGAGCAGTACTTC. This sequence encodes CASSLAGTGAYEQYF.

This sequence joins TRBV7-8 and TRBJ2-1; TRBD2 aligns across 14 bases. This CDR3 contains 20 residues. CDR1 SGHVS and CDR2 FQNEAQ come from the germline V gene. Trimming took 5 bases from V and 4 from J; bases not matched to a gene: 16. CDR3 sequence reads: CASSPGLAGAEEPGYNEQFF. The CDR3 DNA reads TGTGCCAGCAGCCCGGGACTAGCGGGAGCAGAGGAGCCCGGATACAATGAGCAGTTCTTC.

This sequence joins TRBV27 and TRBJ2-1; 9 bases align to TRBD2. CDR3 length: 14 amino acids. The germline gives CDR1 MNHEY, CDR2 SMNVEV (reference sequence). Trimming at V came to 7 bases and at J to 4 bases, leaving 5 bases not matched to a gene. CDR3: CASTMTSGYNEQFF. The CDR3 DNA reads as TGTGCCAGCACCATGACTAGCGGATACAATGAGCAGTTCTTC.

This chain connects TRBV7-2 to TRBJ1-5; TRBD1 matches 7 bases. CDR3 size: 15 residues. Germline loops: CDR1 SGHTA, CDR2 FQGNSA. Trimming took 1 base from V and 0 from J; bases not matched to a gene: 0. CDR3: CASSLGTGSNQPQHF. The CDR3 nucleotides are TGTGCCAGCAGCTTAGGGACAGGTAGCAATCAGCCCCAGCATTTT.